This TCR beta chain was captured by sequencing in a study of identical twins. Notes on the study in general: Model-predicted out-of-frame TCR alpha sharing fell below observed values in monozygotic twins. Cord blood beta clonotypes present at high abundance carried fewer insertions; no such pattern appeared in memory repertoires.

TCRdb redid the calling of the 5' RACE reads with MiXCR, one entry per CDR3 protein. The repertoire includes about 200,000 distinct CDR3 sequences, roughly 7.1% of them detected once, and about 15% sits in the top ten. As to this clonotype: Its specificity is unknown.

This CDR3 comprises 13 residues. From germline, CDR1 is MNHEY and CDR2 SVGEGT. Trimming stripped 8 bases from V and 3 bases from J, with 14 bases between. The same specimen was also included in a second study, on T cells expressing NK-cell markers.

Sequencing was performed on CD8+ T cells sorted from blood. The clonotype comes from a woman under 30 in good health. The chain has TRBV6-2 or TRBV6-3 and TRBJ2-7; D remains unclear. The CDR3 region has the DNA TGTGCCAGCGGGCAAGGGTCCCACTACGAGCAGTACTTC. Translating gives CASGQGSHYEQYF.